These T cell receptor beta chains were read from a single sample in a study of T cell responses to AZD1222 COVID-19 vaccine. Here immunoSEQ multiplex PCR was the method, and the copy in TCRdb shows in-frame clones only, minus some. Of about 85,000 clones listed, approximately 86% are singletons. The sample in question was peripheral blood, obtained on day 0 of AZD1222 vaccination. The receptors shown here come from an adult in good health. Both conserved end residues are part of each CDR3. The D gene is left open where the match is weak. Clone size is given for some rows only: seen once, a few or many times, or a class if the clone is expanded.

D gene: .
V gene: TRBV10-3
J gene: TRBJ1-1
clone size: .
CDR3 DNA: TGTGCCATCAGCTCCTTGGGGGGCACTGAAGCTTTCTTT
CDR3 protein: CAISSLGGTEAFF

D gene: TRBD1
V gene: TRBV23-1
J gene: TRBJ1-5
clone size: once
CDR3 DNA: TGCGCCAGCAGTCAATCGGTACAGGGGGTTTTGAGCAATCAGCCCCAGCATTTT
CDR3 protein: CASSQSVQGVLSNQPQHF

D gene: TRBD1
V gene: TRBV3-1/TRBV3-2
J gene: TRBJ2-7
clone size: .
CDR3 DNA: TGTGCCAGCAGCCACCGGGACAGGGCCTACGAGCAGTACTTC
CDR3 protein: CASSHRDRAYEQYF

D gene: .
V gene: TRBV12-3/TRBV12-4
J gene: TRBJ2-5
clone size: .
CDR3 DNA: TGTGCCAGCAGTCCCTACGGCGAGACCCAGTACTTC
CDR3 protein: CASSPYGETQYF

D gene: TRBD2
V gene: TRBV27
J gene: TRBJ2-1
clone size: .
CDR3 DNA: TGTGCCAGCAACCGACTAGCGGGAGTGGATGAGCAGTTCTTC
CDR3 protein: CASNRLAGVDEQFF

D gene: TRBD2
V gene: TRBV7-2
J gene: TRBJ2-7
clone size: .
CDR3 DNA: TGTGCCAGCAGCTCTGGACTAGCGCCCTACGAGCAGTACTTC
CDR3 protein: CASSSGLAPYEQYF

D gene: .
V gene: TRBV10-3
J gene: TRBJ2-3
clone size: .
CDR3 DNA: TGTGCCATCAGTGAGTCTCCGGTGGATACGCAGTATTTT
CDR3 protein: CAISESPVDTQYF

D gene: .
V gene: TRBV7-3
J gene: TRBJ2-1
clone size: .
CDR3 DNA: TGTGCCAGCAGCTTAACTTTAAGGAGCAATGAGCAGTTCTTC
CDR3 protein: CASSLTLRSNEQFF

D gene: TRBD1
V gene: TRBV10-3
J gene: TRBJ2-7
clone size: .
CDR3 DNA: TGTGCCATCAAAGGACAGGGGAGGGAGCAGTACTTC
CDR3 protein: CAIKGQGREQYF

D gene: .
V gene: TRBV3-1/TRBV3-2
J gene: TRBJ1-2
clone size: .
CDR3 DNA: TGTGCCAGCAGCCCCCCCGCTTATGGGTCGGGCTACACCTTC
CDR3 protein: CASSPPAYGSGYTF

D gene: .
V gene: TRBV14
J gene: TRBJ2-7
clone size: .
CDR3 DNA: TGTGCCAGCAGCCGAGGCGCTCGGGAGCAGTACTTC
CDR3 protein: CASSRGAREQYF

D gene: .
V gene: TRBV28
J gene: TRBJ2-1
clone size: .
CDR3 DNA: TGTGCCAGCAGTTCCCTCTCGACTCGTGAGCAGTTCTTC
CDR3 protein: CASSSLSTREQFF

D gene: .
V gene: TRBV6-5
J gene: TRBJ1-2
clone size: once
CDR3 DNA: TGTGCCAGCAGTTACTCGTTCAACGATCCTTCATATGGCTACACCTTC
CDR3 protein: CASSYSFNDPSYGYTF

D gene: .
V gene: TRBV5-1
J gene: TRBJ2-2
clone size: .
CDR3 DNA: TGCGCCACCGGAGGGGGATCGGGAGACACCGGGGAGCTGTTTTTT
CDR3 protein: CATGGGSGDTGELFF

D gene: .
V gene: TRBV13
J gene: TRBJ2-5
clone size: .
CDR3 DNA: TGTGCCAGCAGCTTAGAGGCCCAAGAGACCCAGTACTTC
CDR3 protein: CASSLEAQETQYF

D gene: .
V gene: TRBV20-1
J gene: TRBJ1-2
clone size: .
CDR3 DNA: TGCAGTGCTAGTTTAGGGGTGGTACTCTATGGCTACACCTTC
CDR3 protein: CSASLGVVLYGYTF

D gene: TRBD1
V gene: TRBV24-1
J gene: TRBJ2-2
clone size: .
CDR3 DNA: TGTGCCACCAGTGACCCAGGACAGGGTGGCACCGGGGAGCTGCTTTTT
CDR3 protein: CATSDPGQGGTGELLF

D gene: TRBD1
V gene: TRBV5-1
J gene: TRBJ2-3
clone size: .
CDR3 DNA: TGCGCCAGCAGCTTGGCGGGGCAGGGGGATGCAGATACGCAGTATTTT
CDR3 protein: CASSLAGQGDADTQYF

D gene: TRBD2
V gene: TRBV19
J gene: TRBJ2-1
clone size: .
CDR3 DNA: TGTGCCAGTAGCCCCGAACCCGGACTAGCGGGATTGGGCAATGAGCAGTTCTTC
CDR3 protein: CASSPEPGLAGLGNEQFF

D gene: .
V gene: TRBV5-1
J gene: TRBJ2-2
clone size: .
CDR3 DNA: TGCGCCAGCAGCTTGAGGGTTTCGGCCACCGGGGAGCTGTTTTTT
CDR3 protein: CASSLRVSATGELFF

D gene: .
V gene: TRBV28
J gene: TRBJ1-1
clone size: .
CDR3 DNA: TGTGCCAGCAGTTTATTTTGGGGCGGGGGTACTGAAGCTTTCTTT
CDR3 protein: CASSLFWGGGTEAFF

D gene: TRBD1
V gene: TRBV7-2
J gene: TRBJ1-2
clone size: .
CDR3 DNA: TGTGCCAGCAGCTTGGCGGACAGGGCGGACGGCTACACCTTC
CDR3 protein: CASSLADRADGYTF

D gene: TRBD1
V gene: TRBV28
J gene: TRBJ2-5
clone size: .
CDR3 DNA: TGTGCCAGCAGTTCCAAGACAGGGGTCTTCCAAGAGACCCAGTACTTC
CDR3 protein: CASSSKTGVFQETQYF

D gene: TRBD2
V gene: TRBV30
J gene: TRBJ2-7
clone size: .
CDR3 DNA: TGTGCCTGGGGGGGACTAGCGACAGGGTACGAGCAGTACTTC
CDR3 protein: CAWGGLATGYEQYF

D gene: .
V gene: TRBV20-1
J gene: TRBJ1-5
clone size: .
CDR3 DNA: TGCAGTGCTAGTACCGCTTCGAGAGGGCTAAGAAGCAATCAGCCCCAGCATTTT
CDR3 protein: CSASTASRGLRSNQPQHF

D gene: TRBD1
V gene: TRBV28
J gene: TRBJ1-2
clone size: few
CDR3 DNA: TGTGCCAGCAGGCTGACAGGGGGCTATGGCTACACCTTC
CDR3 protein: CASRLTGGYGYTF

D gene: .
V gene: TRBV9
J gene: TRBJ2-2
clone size: .
CDR3 DNA: TGTGCCAGCAGCGTTCGTGAGTCCTCCACCGGGGAGCTGTTTTTT
CDR3 protein: CASSVRESSTGELFF

D gene: TRBD1
V gene: TRBV9
J gene: TRBJ1-2
clone size: few
CDR3 DNA: TGTGCCAGCAGCGCCAAGGGGGCGAGGGACTATGGCTACACCTTC
CDR3 protein: CASSAKGARDYGYTF

D gene: TRBD2
V gene: TRBV11-2
J gene: TRBJ2-3
clone size: .
CDR3 DNA: TGTGCCAGCAGCTTGGTTGGGCGTAGCGGGGGGGCAGATACGCAGTATTTT
CDR3 protein: CASSLVGRSGGADTQYF

D gene: .
V gene: TRBV3-1/TRBV3-2
J gene: TRBJ1-3
clone size: .
CDR3 DNA: TGTGCCAGCCTTAACTTCTCTGGAAACACCATATATTTT
CDR3 protein: CASLNFSGNTIYF

D gene: .
V gene: TRBV12-1
J gene: TRBJ2-5
clone size: .
CDR3 DNA: TGTGCCAGCAGCTCGATGGTGGGAGGGTTAAAGGAGACCCAGTACTTC
CDR3 protein: CASSSMVGGLKETQYF

D gene: TRBD2
V gene: TRBV30
J gene: TRBJ2-7
clone size: .
CDR3 DNA: TGTGCCTGGACCAGCGGGAGTATCGCGTACGAGCAGTACTTC
CDR3 protein: CAWTSGSIAYEQYF

D gene: TRBD1
V gene: TRBV19
J gene: TRBJ2-6
clone size: .
CDR3 DNA: TGTGCCAGTAGTGCTTGGGGACAGGTGGGTGAATACTCTGGGGCCAACGTCCTGACTTTC
CDR3 protein: CASSAWGQVGEYSGANVLTF

D gene: TRBD2
V gene: TRBV9
J gene: TRBJ2-1
clone size: .
CDR3 DNA: TGTGCCAGCAGCGTAGCAGTAGCGGGGGCCTACAATGAGCAGTTCTTC
CDR3 protein: CASSVAVAGAYNEQFF

D gene: TRBD1
V gene: TRBV10-3
J gene: TRBJ1-3
clone size: once
CDR3 DNA: TGTGCCATCAGTGAGGGGACAGGGGTTGGAAACACCATATATTTT
CDR3 protein: CAISEGTGVGNTIYF

D gene: TRBD2
V gene: TRBV5-1
J gene: TRBJ2-3
clone size: once
CDR3 DNA: TGCGCCAGCAGCTTAGCGCTAGCGGGCACAGATACGCAGTATTTT
CDR3 protein: CASSLALAGTDTQYF

D gene: .
V gene: TRBV29-1
J gene: TRBJ1-1
clone size: .
CDR3 DNA: TGCAGCGTTTGGCCGAACACTGAAGCTTTCTTT
CDR3 protein: CSVWPNTEAFF

D gene: .
V gene: TRBV11-2
J gene: TRBJ2-2
clone size: .
CDR3 DNA: TGTGCCAGCAGCTTAGGTGGCACCGGGGAGCTGTTTTTT
CDR3 protein: CASSLGGTGELFF

D gene: .
V gene: TRBV3-1/TRBV3-2
J gene: TRBJ1-6
clone size: .
CDR3 DNA: TGTGCCAGCAGCCAGACAGGAAGGGACTCACCCCTCCACTTT
CDR3 protein: CASSQTGRDSPLHF

D gene: .
V gene: TRBV5-1
J gene: TRBJ2-2
clone size: .
CDR3 DNA: TGCGCCAGCAGCGAGCCAACCGGGGAGCTGTTTTTT
CDR3 protein: CASSEPTGELFF

D gene: .
V gene: TRBV4-1
J gene: TRBJ2-3
clone size: once
CDR3 DNA: TGCGCCAGCAGCCAAGAGAGGCCTACAGATACGCAGTATTTT
CDR3 protein: CASSQERPTDTQYF

D gene: .
V gene: TRBV28
J gene: TRBJ1-2
clone size: .
CDR3 DNA: TGTGCCAGCTTCGCAGGGGTCTTAGCTAACTATGGCTACACCTTC
CDR3 protein: CASFAGVLANYGYTF

D gene: .
V gene: TRBV10-3
J gene: TRBJ1-5
clone size: .
CDR3 DNA: TGTGCCATCAGTGAGTTGGTCTATCAGCCCCAGCATTTT
CDR3 protein: CAISELVYQPQHF

D gene: .
V gene: TRBV19
J gene: TRBJ2-4
clone size: .
CDR3 DNA: TGTGCCAGTAGTCCTCTAGCGCTTGGAGGCAAAAACATTCAGTACTTC
CDR3 protein: CASSPLALGGKNIQYF

D gene: TRBD1
V gene: TRBV5-1
J gene: TRBJ1-1
clone size: .
CDR3 DNA: TGCGCCAGCAGCACCGGACAGGAGCCTTTTGAAGCTTTCTTT
CDR3 protein: CASSTGQEPFEAFF